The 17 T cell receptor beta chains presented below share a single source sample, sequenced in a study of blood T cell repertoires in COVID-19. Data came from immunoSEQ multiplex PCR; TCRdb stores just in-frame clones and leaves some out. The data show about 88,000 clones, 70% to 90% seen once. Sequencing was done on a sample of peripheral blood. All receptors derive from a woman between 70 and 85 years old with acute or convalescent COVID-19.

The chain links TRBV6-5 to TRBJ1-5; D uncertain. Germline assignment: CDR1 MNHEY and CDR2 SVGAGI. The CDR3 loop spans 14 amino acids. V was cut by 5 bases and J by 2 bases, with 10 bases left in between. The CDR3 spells CASSLSTGNQPQHF. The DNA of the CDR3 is TGTGCCAGCAGTCTATCTACAGGCAATCAGCCCCAGCATTTT.

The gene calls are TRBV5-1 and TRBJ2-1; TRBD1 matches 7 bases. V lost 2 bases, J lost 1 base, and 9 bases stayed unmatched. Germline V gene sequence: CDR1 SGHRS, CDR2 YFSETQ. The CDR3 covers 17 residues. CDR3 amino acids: CASSLQGIRGSYNEQFF. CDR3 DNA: TGCGCCAGCAGCTTACAGGGGATTAGGGGTTCCTACAATGAGCAGTTCTTC.

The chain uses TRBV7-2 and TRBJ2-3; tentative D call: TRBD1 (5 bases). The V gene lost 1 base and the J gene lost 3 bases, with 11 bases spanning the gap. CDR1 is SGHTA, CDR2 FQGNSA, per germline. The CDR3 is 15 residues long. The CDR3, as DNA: TGTGCCAGCAGCTTAGAGGCCAGGGTAACAGATACGCAGTATTTT. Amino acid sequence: CASSLEARVTDTQYF.

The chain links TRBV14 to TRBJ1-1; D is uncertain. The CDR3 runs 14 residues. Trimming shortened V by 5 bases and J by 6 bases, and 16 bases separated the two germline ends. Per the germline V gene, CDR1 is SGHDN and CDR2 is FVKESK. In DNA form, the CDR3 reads TGTGCCAGCAGCTCCTACCCCCAAAACGCTGAAGCTTTCTTT. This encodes CASSSYPQNAEAFF.

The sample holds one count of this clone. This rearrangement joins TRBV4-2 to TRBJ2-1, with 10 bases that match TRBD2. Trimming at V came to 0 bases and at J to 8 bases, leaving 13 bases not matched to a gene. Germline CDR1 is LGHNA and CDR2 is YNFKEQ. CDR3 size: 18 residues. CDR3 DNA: TGTGCCAGCAGCCAAGATCTGGCTAGCGGGAGCCTACAGGATGAGCAGTTCTTC. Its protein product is CASSQDLASGSLQDEQFF.

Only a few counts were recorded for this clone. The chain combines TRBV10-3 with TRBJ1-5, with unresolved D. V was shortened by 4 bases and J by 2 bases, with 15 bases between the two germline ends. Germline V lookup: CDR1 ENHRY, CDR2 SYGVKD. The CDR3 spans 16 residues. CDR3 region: CAISGSSGLRNQPQHF. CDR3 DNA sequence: TGTGCCATCAGTGGTAGTTCAGGTTTACGCAATCAGCCCCAGCATTTT.

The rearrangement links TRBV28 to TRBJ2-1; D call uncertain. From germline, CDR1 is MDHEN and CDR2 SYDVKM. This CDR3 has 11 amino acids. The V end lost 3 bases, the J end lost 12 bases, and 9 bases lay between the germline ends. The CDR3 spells CASSFATGQFF. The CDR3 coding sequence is TGTGCCAGCAGTTTTGCCACGGGGCAGTTCTTC. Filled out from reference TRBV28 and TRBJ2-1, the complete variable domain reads DVKVTQSSRYLVKRTGEKVFLECVQDMDHENMFWYRQDPGLGLRLIYFSYDVKMKEKGDIPEGYSVSREKKERFSLILESASTNQTSMYLCASSFATGQFFGPGTRLTVL.

Here the CDR3 reads CASTSRGTVGEKLFF. For the CDR3, the DNA is TGTGCCAGCACCTCTCGAGGGACAGTGGGAGAAAAACTGTTTTTT. The chain combines TRBV11-2 with TRBJ1-4; 7 bases map to TRBD1. Losses at the gene ends were 7 bases for V and 8 bases for J; bases not matched to a gene: 13. CDR1 is SGHAT, CDR2 FQNNGV, per germline. CDR3 length equals 15 residues.

CDR3 DNA: TGTGCCAGCAGTTCCTGGTTCAGGGCCCAAGAGACCCAGTACTTC. It translates to CASSSWFRAQETQYF. The chain combines TRBV27 with TRBJ2-5; a possible D gene is TRBD1 (5 bases). Germline assignment: CDR1 MNHEY and CDR2 SMNVEV (reference sequence). Trimming removed 4 bases at V and 1 base at J, with 13 bases between. This CDR3 has 15 residues.

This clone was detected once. CDR3 bases: TGTGCCAGTAGAAAGCGGGGACTAGCGGTGGGGAAACTCGACAATGAGCAGTTCTTC. Protein sequence: CASRKRGLAVGKLDNEQFF. This chain joins TRBV19 and TRBJ2-1, with 11 nucleotides matching TRBD2. V was clipped by 6 bases and J by 5 bases; unmatched bases: 18. Germline V gene sequence: CDR1 LNHDA, CDR2 SQIVND (reference sequence). The CDR3 sequence is 19 residues long.

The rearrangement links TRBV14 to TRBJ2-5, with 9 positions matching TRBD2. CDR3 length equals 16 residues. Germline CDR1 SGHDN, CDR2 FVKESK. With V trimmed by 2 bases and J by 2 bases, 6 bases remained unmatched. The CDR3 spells CASSQHLAGLQETQYF. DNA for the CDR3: TGTGCCAGCAGCCAACATCTAGCGGGACTTCAAGAGACCCAGTACTTC.

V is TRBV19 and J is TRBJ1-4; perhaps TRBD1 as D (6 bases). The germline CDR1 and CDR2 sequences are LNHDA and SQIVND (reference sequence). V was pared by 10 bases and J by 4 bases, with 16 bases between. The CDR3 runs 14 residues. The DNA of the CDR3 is TGTGCCACGTCCCCTCAGGGGTATAATGAAAAACTGTTTTTT. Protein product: CATSPQGYNEKLFF.

The CDR3 coding sequence is TGTGCCAGCAGCCGGCAACAGACACTAGAGACCCAGTACTTC. Its translation is CASSRQQTLETQYF. The chain links TRBV11-3 to TRBJ2-5; D is unresolved. Trimming cost V 5 bases and J 4 bases, with 14 bases left between them. The CDR3 spans 14 residues. CDR1 and CDR2 (germline): SGHNT, YENEEA.

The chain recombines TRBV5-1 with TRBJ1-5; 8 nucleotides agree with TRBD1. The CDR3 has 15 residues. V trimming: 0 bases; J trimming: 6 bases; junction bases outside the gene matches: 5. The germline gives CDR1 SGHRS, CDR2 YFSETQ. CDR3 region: CASSLGQGAGQPQHF. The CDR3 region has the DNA TGCGCCAGCAGCTTGGGGCAGGGGGCGGGTCAGCCCCAGCATTTT.

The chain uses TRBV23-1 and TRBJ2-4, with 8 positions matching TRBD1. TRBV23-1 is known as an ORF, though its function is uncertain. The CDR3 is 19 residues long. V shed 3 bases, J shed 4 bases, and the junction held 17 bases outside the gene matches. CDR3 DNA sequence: TGCGCCAGCAGTCACCCTCCATGGCCGGACAGGGAATCTAAAAACATTCAGTACTTC. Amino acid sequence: CASSHPPWPDRESKNIQYF.

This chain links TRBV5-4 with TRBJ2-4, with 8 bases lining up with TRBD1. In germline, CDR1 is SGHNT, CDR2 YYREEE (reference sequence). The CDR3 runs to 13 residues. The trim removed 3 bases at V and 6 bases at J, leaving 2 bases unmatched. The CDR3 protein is CASSSGQGNIQYF. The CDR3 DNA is TGTGCCAGCAGCTCTGGACAGGGAAACATTCAGTACTTC.

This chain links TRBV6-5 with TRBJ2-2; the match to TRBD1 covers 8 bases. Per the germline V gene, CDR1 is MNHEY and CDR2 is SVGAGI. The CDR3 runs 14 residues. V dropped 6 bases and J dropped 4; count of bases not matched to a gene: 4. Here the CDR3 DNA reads TGTGCCAGCAGAACAGGGGGAAGCACCGGGGAGCTGTTTTTT. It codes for CASRTGGSTGELFF.